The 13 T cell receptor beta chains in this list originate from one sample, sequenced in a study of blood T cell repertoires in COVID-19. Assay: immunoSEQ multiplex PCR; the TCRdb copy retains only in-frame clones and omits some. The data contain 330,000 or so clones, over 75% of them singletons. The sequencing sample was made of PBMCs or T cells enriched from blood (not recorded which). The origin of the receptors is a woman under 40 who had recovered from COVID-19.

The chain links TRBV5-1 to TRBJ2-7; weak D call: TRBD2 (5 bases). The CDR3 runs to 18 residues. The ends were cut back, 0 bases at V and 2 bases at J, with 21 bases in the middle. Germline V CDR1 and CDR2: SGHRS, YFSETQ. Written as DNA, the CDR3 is TGCGCCAGCAGCTTGGGGTTTCGAGGGCGGTATACCACCTACGAGCAGTACTTC. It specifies CASSLGFRGRYTTYEQYF.

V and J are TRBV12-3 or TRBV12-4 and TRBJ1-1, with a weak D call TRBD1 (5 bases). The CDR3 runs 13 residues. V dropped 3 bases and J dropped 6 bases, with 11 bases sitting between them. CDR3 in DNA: TGTGCCAGCAGTTTCCATCCCAGGGCTGAAGCTTTCTTT. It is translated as CASSFHPRAEAFF.

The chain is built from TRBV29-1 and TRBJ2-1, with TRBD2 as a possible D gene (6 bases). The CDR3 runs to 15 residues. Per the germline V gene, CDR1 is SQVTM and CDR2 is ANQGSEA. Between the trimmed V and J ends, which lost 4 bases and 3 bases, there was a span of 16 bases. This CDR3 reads CSVVILLGGYNEQFF. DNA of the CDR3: TGCAGCGTTGTAATATTACTGGGGGGCTACAATGAGCAGTTCTTC.

CDR3: CASSFTSDQETQYF. DNA of the CDR3: TGCGCCAGCAGCTTCACTAGCGACCAAGAGACCCAGTACTTC. The chain employs TRBV5-1 and TRBJ2-5; 7 nucleotides agree with TRBD2. Germline loops: CDR1 SGHRS, CDR2 YFSETQ. The CDR3 sequence is 14 residues long. After removal of 2 bases from V and 0 bases from J, the junction contained 1 base not matched to a gene.

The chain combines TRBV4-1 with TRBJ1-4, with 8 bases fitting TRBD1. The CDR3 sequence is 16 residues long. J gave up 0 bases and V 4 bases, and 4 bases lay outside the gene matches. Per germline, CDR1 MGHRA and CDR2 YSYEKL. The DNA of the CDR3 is TGCGCCAGCAGCCCAGGACAGGGACCAACTAATGAAAAACTGTTTTTT. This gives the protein CASSPGQGPTNEKLFF.

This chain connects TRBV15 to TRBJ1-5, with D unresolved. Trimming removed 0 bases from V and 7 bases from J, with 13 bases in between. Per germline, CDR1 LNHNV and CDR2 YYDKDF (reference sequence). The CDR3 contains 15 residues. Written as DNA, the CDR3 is TGTGCCACCAGCAGAGATCGGGTTAGAGGGCAGCCCCAGCATTTT. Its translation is CATSRDRVRGQPQHF.

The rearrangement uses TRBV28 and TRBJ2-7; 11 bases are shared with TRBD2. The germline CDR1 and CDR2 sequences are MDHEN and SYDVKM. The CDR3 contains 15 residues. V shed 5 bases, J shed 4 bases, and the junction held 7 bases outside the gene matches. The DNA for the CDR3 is TGTGCCAGCAGTAATGGGACTAGCGGTGAATACGAGCAGTACTTC. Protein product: CASSNGTSGEYEQYF.

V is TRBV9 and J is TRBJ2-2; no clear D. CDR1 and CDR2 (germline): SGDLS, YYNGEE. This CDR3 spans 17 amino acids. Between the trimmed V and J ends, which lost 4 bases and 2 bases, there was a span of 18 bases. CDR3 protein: CASSPTGFKINTGELFF. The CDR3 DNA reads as TGTGCCAGCAGCCCGACGGGTTTCAAGATAAACACCGGGGAGCTGTTTTTT.

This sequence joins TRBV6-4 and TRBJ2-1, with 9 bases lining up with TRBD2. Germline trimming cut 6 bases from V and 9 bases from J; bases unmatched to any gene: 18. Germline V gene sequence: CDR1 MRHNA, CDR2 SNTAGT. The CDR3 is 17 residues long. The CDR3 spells CASSRYGVQRGVSEQFF. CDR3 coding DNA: TGTGCCAGCAGCCGATACGGCGTTCAGCGGGGGGTCAGTGAGCAGTTCTTC.

CDR3: CASSFFLAGGKDTQYF. CDR3 sequence (DNA): TGTGCCAGCAGCTTTTTCCTAGCGGGAGGAAAAGATACGCAGTATTTT. The chain uses TRBV7-9 and TRBJ2-3, with 11 bases identical to TRBD2. The CDR3 consists of 16 residues. J gave up 5 bases and V 3 bases, and 7 bases lay outside the gene matches. Germline V gene sequence: CDR1 SEHNR, CDR2 FQNEAQ (reference sequence).

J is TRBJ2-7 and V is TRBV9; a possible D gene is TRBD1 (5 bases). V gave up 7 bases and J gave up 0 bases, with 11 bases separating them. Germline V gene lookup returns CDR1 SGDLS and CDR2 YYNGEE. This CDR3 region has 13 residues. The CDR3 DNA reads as TGTGCCAGCGCAGGGTATAGCTCCTACGAGCAGTACTTC. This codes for CASAGYSSYEQYF.

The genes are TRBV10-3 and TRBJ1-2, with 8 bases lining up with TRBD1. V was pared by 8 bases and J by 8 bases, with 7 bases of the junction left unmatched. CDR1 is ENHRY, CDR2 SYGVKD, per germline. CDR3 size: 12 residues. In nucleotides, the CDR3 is TGTGCCATCGGGGACAGGTTCCCAGGCTACACCTTC. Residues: CAIGDRFPGYTF.

CDR3 in DNA: TGTGCCAGCAGCCAAGGAACCGGGACTATCTACGAGCAGTACTTC. This codes for CASSQGTGTIYEQYF. The rearrangement uses TRBV3-1 (or the pseudogene TRBV3-2) and TRBJ2-7; 7 bases fit TRBD2. The J segment lost 3 bases and the V segment lost 1 base, leaving 6 bases of the junction unmatched. Germline values: CDR1 LGHDT, CDR2 YNNKEL (reference sequence). The CDR3 spans 15 residues.